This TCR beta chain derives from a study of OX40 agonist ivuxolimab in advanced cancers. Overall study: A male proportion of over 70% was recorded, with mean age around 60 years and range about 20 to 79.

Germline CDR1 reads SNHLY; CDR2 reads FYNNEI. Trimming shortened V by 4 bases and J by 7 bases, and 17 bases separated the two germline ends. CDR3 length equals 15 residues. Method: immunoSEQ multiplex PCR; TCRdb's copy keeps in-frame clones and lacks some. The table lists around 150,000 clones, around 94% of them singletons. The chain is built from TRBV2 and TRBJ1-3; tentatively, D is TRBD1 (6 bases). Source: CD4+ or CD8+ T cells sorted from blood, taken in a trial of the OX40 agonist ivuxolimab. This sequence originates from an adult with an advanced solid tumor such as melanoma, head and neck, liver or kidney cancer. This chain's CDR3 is CASSVQGLIVNTIYF. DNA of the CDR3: TGTGCCAGCAGTGTTCAGGGGTTAATAGTCAACACCATATATTTT.